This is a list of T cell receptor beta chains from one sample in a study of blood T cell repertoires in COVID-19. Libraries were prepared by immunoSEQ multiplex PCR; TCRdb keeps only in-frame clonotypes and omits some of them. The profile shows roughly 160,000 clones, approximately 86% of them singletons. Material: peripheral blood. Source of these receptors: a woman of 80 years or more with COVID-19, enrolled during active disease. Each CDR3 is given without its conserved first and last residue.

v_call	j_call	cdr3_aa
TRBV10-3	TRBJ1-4	ATEGDDEKLF
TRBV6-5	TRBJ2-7	ASSGQTYEQY
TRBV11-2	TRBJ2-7	ASSSGLSYEQY
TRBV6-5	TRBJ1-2	ASRTGSGYGYT
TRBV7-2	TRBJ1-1	ASSLQTEAF
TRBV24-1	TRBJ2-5	ATSDLGQGQETQY
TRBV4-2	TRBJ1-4	ASSQDYAGATTNEKLF
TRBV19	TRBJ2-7	ASSISGNGYEQY
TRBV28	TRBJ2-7	ASSLASGDYEQY
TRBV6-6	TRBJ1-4	ASGHRQSTNEKLF
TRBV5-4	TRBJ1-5	ASSMGTGRDQPQH
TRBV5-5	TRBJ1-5	ASSLGGGNQPQH
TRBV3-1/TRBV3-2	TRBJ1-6	ASSQDRETTLVSPLH
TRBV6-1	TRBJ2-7	ASSEYGLGLLSYEQY
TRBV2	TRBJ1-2	ASSVGQSYGYT
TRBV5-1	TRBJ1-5	ASSLTGATGQPQH
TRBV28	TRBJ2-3	ASSAAGGGYGDTQY
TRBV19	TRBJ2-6	ASSPGQDSGANVLT
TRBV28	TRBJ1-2	ASSLRALDYGYT
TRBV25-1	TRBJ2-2	ASQIGGSGELF
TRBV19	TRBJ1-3	ASRPSRGGENTIY
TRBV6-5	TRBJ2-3	ASRPRTASTDTQY
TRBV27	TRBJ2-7	ASSLLGTGPYYEQY
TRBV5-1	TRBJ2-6	ASSLGPAGANVLT
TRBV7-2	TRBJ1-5	ASNEGAGQPQH
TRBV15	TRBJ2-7	ATSREDRGEGEQY
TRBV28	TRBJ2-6	ASSDSSGANVLT
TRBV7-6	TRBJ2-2	ASSLDTGSYTGELF
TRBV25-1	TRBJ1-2	ASSMPGYGYT
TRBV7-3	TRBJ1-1	ASSTEPNTEAF
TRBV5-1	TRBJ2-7	ASSLAGLVSYEQY
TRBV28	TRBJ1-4	ASSLQGGTFSEKLF
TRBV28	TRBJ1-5	ASSSVTGSNQPQH
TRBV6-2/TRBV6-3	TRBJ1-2	ASSYVTGNGGYT
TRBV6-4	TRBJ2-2	ASRTGINTGELF
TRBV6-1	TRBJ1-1	ASSESGLPEAF
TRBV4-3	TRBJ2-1	ASSQESYGAGGVGDEQF
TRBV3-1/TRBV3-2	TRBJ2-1	ASSPRRGNHEQF
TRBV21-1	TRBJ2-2	ASSLTSANTGELF
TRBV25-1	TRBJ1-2	ASSPADRALRGGYT
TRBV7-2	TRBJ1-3	ASSLDSPYSGNTIY
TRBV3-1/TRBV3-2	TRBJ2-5	ASSPRGEETQY
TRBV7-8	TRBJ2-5	ASSSWDSETQY
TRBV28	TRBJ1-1	ASRQDSGAF
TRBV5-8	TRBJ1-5	ASTAGNQPQH
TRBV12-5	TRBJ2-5	ASGLGHLGQGRETQY
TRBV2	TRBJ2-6	ASSERRAGANVLT